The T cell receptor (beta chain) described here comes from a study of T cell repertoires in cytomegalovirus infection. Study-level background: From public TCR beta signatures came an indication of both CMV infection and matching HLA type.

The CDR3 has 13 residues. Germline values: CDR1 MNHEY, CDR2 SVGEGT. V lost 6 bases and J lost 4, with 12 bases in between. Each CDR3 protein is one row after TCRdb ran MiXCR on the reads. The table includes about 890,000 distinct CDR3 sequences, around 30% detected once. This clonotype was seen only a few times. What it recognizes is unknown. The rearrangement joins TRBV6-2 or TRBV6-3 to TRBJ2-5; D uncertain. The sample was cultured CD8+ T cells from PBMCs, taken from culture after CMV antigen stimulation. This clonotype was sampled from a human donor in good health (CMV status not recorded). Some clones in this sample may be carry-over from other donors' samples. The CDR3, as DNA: TGTGCCAGCAGCCAAGCAGGTCTAGAGACCCAGTACTTC. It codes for CASSQAGLETQYF.